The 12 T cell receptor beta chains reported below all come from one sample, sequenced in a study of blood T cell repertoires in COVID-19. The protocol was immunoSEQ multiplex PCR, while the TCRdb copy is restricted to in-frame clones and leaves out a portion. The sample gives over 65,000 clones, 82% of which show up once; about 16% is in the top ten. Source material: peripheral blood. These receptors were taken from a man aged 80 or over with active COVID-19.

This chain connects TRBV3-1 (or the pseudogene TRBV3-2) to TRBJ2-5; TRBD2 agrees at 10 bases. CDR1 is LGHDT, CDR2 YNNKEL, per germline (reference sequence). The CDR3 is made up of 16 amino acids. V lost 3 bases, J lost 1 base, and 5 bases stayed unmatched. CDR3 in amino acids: CASSHQRTSGQETQYF. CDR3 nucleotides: TGTGCCAGCAGCCATCAGAGGACTAGCGGCCAAGAGACCCAGTACTTC.

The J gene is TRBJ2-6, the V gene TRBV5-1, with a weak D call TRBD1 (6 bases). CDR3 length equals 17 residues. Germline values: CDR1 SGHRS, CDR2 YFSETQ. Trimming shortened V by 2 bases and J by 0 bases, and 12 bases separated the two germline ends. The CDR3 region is CASSLGQPSSGANVLTF. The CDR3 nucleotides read TGCGCCAGCAGCTTAGGACAGCCTTCCTCTGGGGCCAACGTCCTGACTTTC.

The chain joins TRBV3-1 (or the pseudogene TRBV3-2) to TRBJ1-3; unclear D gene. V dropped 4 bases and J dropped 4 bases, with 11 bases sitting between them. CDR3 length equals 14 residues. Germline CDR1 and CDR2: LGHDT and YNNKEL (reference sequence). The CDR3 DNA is TGTGCCAGCAGCCCGTGGCCTAGAGGAAACACCATATATTTT. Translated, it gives CASSPWPRGNTIYF.

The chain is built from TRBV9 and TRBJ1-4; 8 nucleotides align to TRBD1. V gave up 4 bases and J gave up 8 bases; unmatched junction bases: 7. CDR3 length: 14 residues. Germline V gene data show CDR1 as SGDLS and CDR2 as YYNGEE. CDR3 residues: CASSSDRDVEKLFF. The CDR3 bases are TGTGCCAGCAGCTCGGACAGGGACGTCGAAAAACTGTTTTTT.

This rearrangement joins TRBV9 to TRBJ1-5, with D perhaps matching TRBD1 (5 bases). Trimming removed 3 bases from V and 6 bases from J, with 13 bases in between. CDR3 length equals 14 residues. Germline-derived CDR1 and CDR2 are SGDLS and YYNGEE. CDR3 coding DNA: TGTGCCAGCAGCGCTACAGGTATGGGTCAGCCCCAGCATTTT. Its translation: CASSATGMGQPQHF.

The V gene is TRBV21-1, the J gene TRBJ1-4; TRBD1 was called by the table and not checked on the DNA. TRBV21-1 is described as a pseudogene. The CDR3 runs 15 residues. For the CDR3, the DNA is TGTGCCAGCAGCAGTAGACAGATGACTAATGAAAAACTGTTTTTT. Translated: CASSSRQMTNEKLFF.

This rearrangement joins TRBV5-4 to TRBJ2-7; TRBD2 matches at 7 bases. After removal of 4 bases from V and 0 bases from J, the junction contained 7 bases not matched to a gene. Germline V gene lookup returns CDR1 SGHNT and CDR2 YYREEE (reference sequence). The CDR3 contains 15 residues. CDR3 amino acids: CASSPGGGSSYEQYF. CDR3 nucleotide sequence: TGTGCCAGCAGCCCCGGTGGCGGGAGCTCCTACGAGCAGTACTTC.

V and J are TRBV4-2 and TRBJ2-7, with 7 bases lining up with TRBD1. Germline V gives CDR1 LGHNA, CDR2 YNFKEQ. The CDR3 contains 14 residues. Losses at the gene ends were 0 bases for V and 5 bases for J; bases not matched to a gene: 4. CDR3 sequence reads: CASSQEGQANEQYF. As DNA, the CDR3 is TGTGCCAGCAGCCAAGAAGGACAGGCGAACGAGCAGTACTTC.

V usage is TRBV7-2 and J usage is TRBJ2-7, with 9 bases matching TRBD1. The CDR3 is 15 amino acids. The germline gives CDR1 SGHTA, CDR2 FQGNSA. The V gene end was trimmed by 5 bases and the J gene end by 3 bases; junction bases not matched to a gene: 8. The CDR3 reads CASSQRGQGIYEQYF. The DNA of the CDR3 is TGTGCCAGCAGCCAAAGGGGACAGGGTATCTACGAGCAGTACTTC.

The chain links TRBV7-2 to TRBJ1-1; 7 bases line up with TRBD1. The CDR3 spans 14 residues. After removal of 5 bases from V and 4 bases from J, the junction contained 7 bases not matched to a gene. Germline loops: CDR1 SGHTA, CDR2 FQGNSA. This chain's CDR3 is CASSPPQGSTEAFF. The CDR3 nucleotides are TGTGCCAGCAGCCCGCCACAGGGGTCCACTGAAGCTTTCTTT.

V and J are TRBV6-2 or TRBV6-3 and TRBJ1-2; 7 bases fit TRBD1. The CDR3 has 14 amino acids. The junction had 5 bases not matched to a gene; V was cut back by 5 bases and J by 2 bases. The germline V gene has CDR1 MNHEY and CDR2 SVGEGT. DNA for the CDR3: TGTGCCAGCAGTCACGGACAGGCCAACTATGGCTACACCTTC. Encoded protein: CASSHGQANYGYTF.

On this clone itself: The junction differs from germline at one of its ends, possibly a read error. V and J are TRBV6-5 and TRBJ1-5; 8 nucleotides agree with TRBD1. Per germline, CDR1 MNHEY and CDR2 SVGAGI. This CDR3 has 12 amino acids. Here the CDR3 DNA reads TGTGCCAGCAGTATGAATCGGGGGACAGGAAGATTT. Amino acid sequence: CASSMNRGTGRF.